Listed below are T cell receptor beta chains from one sample, sequenced in a study of lymphopenia after photon versus proton radiotherapy. TCRdb keeps only in-frame clones here, not all; method: immunoSEQ multiplex PCR. Of 60,000 to 75,000 clones in the sample, 75% to 90% were seen once. The sequences come from peripheral blood, collected from a patient treated with photon-based radiotherapy. The origin of the receptors is a man aged 35 to 55 with gastric cancer. Each CDR3 is given with its conserved first and last residue. The D gene is left open where the match is weak.

CASSQERGGIDTQYF,TRBD2,TRBJ2-3,TRBV4-3
CASTPFVGGQNEQYF,NA,TRBJ2-7,TRBV6-1
CASSRDRFATNEKLFF,TRBD1,TRBJ1-4,TRBV18
CASSLGRQDQPQHF,NA,TRBJ1-5,TRBV7-9
CASAHSSYGYTF,NA,TRBJ1-2,TRBV30
CASSHGGKETQYF,TRBD2,TRBJ2-5,TRBV4-3
CAWSVPLEATNEKLFF,NA,TRBJ1-4,TRBV30
CASSLRVGELFF,NA,TRBJ2-2,TRBV7-3
CASSLGVAGLGTGELFF,TRBD2,TRBJ2-2,TRBV5-6
CASKGQGDQPQHF,TRBD1,TRBJ1-5,TRBV7-9
CASSRLAGGNTGELFF,TRBD2,TRBJ2-2,TRBV2
CASSALDRVGGNTIYF,TRBD1,TRBJ1-3,TRBV9
CASSLDGYLAKNIQYF,NA,TRBJ2-4,TRBV7-2
CASSYSWGAEQFF,NA,TRBJ2-1,TRBV6-5
CASSAGGAEAQFF,TRBD2,TRBJ2-1,TRBV7-2
CASGDRTNQPQHF,TRBD1,TRBJ1-5,TRBV19
CATSRDGAWEQYF,NA,TRBJ2-7,TRBV15
CASRSSHGYTF,NA,TRBJ1-2,TRBV27